This T cell receptor beta chain comes out of a study of T cell responses to AZD1222 COVID-19 vaccine. Regarding the study as a whole: Mostly white British, mostly female donors; authors suggested clonal diversity may be underestimated.

The CDR3 extends over 11 amino acids. The V segment lost 3 bases and the J segment 10 bases; nucleotides outside the gene matches: 3. The assay was immunoSEQ multiplex PCR, and TCRdb's table has in-frame clones only and misses some. The table lists approximately 120,000 clones, 88% of them singletons, with about 6% in the top ten. This clone was detected only a few times. The antigen is not known. The sequencing here drew on peripheral blood, taken 28 days after the second AZD1222 dose. The receptor was derived from an adult who received the AZD1222 COVID-19 vaccine. V is TRBV23-1 and J is TRBJ2-7, with 7 nucleotides matching TRBD1. Being an ORF, TRBV23-1 has a function that is uncertain. CDR3 in amino acids: CASSHWDRQYF. The CDR3 DNA reads TGCGCCAGCAGTCATTGGGACAGACAGTACTTC.